The present TCR beta chain was sequenced within a study of CD8+ T cells in alopecia areata (dated 2018 in TCRdb). Turning to the overall study: The treated patients took part in an open-label pilot trial in which moderate-to-severe alopecia areata was treated with oral tofacitinib at 5 to 10 mg twice daily. Patients received tofacitinib for 6 to 18 months and were then followed off drug for 6 months to check for delayed response and recurrence. Disease severity in treated patients was measured with the SALT score, which quantifies the percentage of affected scalp surface area. To study T cell clonal expansion in alopecia areata, the researchers applied high-throughput TCRbeta sequencing to both the C3H/HeJ mouse model and human patients. Human TCRbeta sequencing covered scalp tissue and sorted CD4+ and CD8+ peripheral blood T cells from patchy and totalis/universalis alopecia areata patients and healthy controls. Biopsies were taken from tofacitinib-treated patients at baseline and again at 4 and 24 weeks into treatment, and several of those patients also had a later scalp biopsy. Scalp clonality was compared among normal scalp (n=4), patchy alopecia areata scalp (n=8), and alopecia totalis/universalis scalp (n=8). The RNA source kit depended on sample type: the PAXgene miRNA kit for fixed scalp, the miRNeasy kit for PBMCs, and the RNeasy kit for mouse skin. TCRbeta CDR3 regions were amplified by immunoSEQ multiplex PCR using 35 Vbeta forward and 13 Jbeta reverse primers. Beyond this particular receptor, the publication reports: TCR sequences shared between patients were less clear than in mice, possibly partly because of HLA diversity in the patient population. Scalp TCR repertoire analysis is complicated because resident alphabeta T cells in normal human skin are also sequenced, whereas mouse skin is dominated by gammadelta T cells. The treated cohort was small, with a single nonresponder, so links between baseline CD8+ expansion and response need larger studies. Tofacitinib significantly decreased scalp clonality and the number of expanded CD8+ clones among the top 100 scalp clones. Compared with normal scalp, lesional scalp, particularly in alopecia totalis/universalis, had higher clonality and more expanded CD8+ clones, which suggests antigenic drive. Many expanded lesional clones were found to persist in scalp and blood during tofacitinib treatment, and relapse after treatment cessation may be partly explained by this persistence.

Deletion took 4 bases off V and 6 bases off J, with a span of 9 bases between the germline ends. The CDR3 holds 12 amino acids from the cysteine to the phenylalanine. Here the CDR3 DNA is all that survives: 36 bases in frame from base 1. The germline V gene (reference sequence) sets CDR1 to SGHNT and CDR2 to YYREEE. For this clone: The specificity of this receptor is unknown. No much larger clonotype is one base removed from it; base qualities were not supplied.

The library came from the immunoSEQ multiplex PCR assay. RNA was extracted from all samples and reverse transcribed into cDNA, which served as template for TCR sequencing. First-strand cDNA was synthesized with SuperScript III using a 2:1 mix of oligo-dT and random hexamers. A synthetic immune receptor repertoire was used to gauge amplification bias, and whatever bias remained was removed computationally. The original pipeline was this. Raw reads were preprocessed to remove errors, and CDR3 was defined according to IMGT conventions as the region from the conserved cysteine to phenylalanine. Clonality was calculated as 1 minus Shannon entropy normalized by log2 of the number of productive unique TCRs. Scalp TCRbeta sequences were cross-referenced with sorted blood CD4 and CD8 repertoires so that the CD4 or CD8 identity of scalp clones could be inferred. Entries here come from immuneACCESS through TCRdb and include only in-frame sequences with V and J called. Some clones fail to appear in such tables; in the studies checked, an unresolved V gene covers under half of the shortfall, and the cause of the remainder is unknown. V, J and clone size are those of that table, while D and trimming were read from the DNA. This sample holds 120,000 to 150,000 clones; roughly four fifths were observed only once. The ten largest clones capture 20% to 25% of the sample.

The meaning of the sample's time point label: around 28 days on oral tofacitinib. What the treatment or condition label conveys for this sample: oral pan-JAK inhibitor, 5-10 mg twice daily. Lesional scalp punch biopsies and peripheral blood were collected from alopecia areata patients. PBMCs were separated by density centrifugation and stained for CD3, CD4 and CD8, after which CD4+ and CD8+ T cells were sorted on a FACSAria. The sample here was CD8+ T cells sorted from blood, taken at week 4, from a patient treated with tofacitinib. This clonotype was sampled from a human donor with alopecia areata. Recombination linked TRBV5-4 to TRBJ2-3; D gene: possibly TRBD2, on 5 matching bases. The CDR3 protein sequence reads: CASSEGGDTQYF. Here is the DNA: TGTGCCAGCAGCGAGGGCGGCGATACGCAGTATTTT.